This T cell receptor (beta chain) was profiled in a study of beta chain features in type 1 diabetes. In this sample, this clone turned up many times. Antigen specificity is unknown. The CDR3 totals 16 residues. V lost 0 bases and J lost 4; bases outside the gene matches: 8. Germline V gene data show CDR1 as SEHNR and CDR2 as FQNEAQ (reference sequence). Sequencing targeted expressed TCRB transcripts, as all isolated RNA had been reverse transcribed. Profiled with immunoSEQ multiplex PCR; TCRdb holds only in-frame clones, not every one. The sample contains 300,000 to 450,000 clones, 8.5% to 10% of which appear only once. General study findings and limits: VDJ junctions sequenced from type 1 diabetes patients showed fewer insertions and more deletions. Researchers report that Type 1 diabetes patients had moderately but significantly shorter TCRB CDR3s across all four CD4+ subsets. The question left open here concerned HLA type influencing TCRB rearrangement.

The genes are TRBV7-9 and TRBJ1-1, with 7 positions matching TRBD1. Sequenced material: central memory CD4+ T cells from blood. The receptor was isolated from a man aged 25-45 years with type 1 diabetes. The CDR3 region is CASSLALGQVPTEAFF. The CDR3 DNA reads as TGTGCCAGCAGCTTAGCGCTCGGACAGGTCCCCACTGAAGCTTTCTTT.